This T cell receptor (beta chain) was profiled in a study of beta chain features in type 1 diabetes. On this clone itself: What it binds is not known.

Findings and limits, study-wide: TCRB CDR3 length was moderately but significantly reduced in all four CD4+ subsets of Type 1 diabetes patients. It was not settled here whether HLA type affects TCRB rearrangement.

Reverse transcription of all isolated RNA meant that expressed TCRB transcripts were sequenced. Data came from immunoSEQ multiplex PCR; TCRdb stores just in-frame clones and leaves some out. The sample lists over 600,000 clones, about an eighth occurring once. Germline CDR1 SGHDT, CDR2 YYEEEE. V was clipped by 1 base and J by 3 bases, with 9 bases between them. This CDR3 region has 14 residues. The clonotype was recovered from a young man with type 1 diabetes. The specimen was naive CD4+ T cells from blood. This chain connects TRBV5-6 to TRBJ2-3; the D is unclear. The DNA for the CDR3 is TGTGCCAGCAGCTTGAGCTGGGGAACAGATACGCAGTATTTT. It yields the protein CASSLSWGTDTQYF.